Following are 8 T cell receptor beta chains from one sample sequenced in a study of vaccination effects on CD4 cells after COVID-19 (dated by TCRdb to between 2021 and 2022). After about 9 days of culture, CD4+ T cells were isolated with the EasySep CD4+ T cell isolation kit. Their specific antigens are unknown. Receptor libraries were prepared by the immunoSEQ multiplex PCR assay. In its TCRdb copy, this immuneACCESS table keeps in-frame sequences only and misses some clones. Where compared with another copy, unresolved V genes explain less than half of these, and the others have no known cause. For this sample there are tens of thousands of clones; 65% to 75% appear just once. The top ten clones comprise under 25% of the sample. The material was CD4+ T cells from PBMCs cultured without peptide, obtained before COVID-19 vaccination. These receptors all stem from a human donor who had a prior SARS-CoV-2 infection.

CDR3: CASSLLTGMQQPQHF. In nucleotides, the CDR3 is TGTGCCAGCAGCCTCCTGACAGGGATGCAGCAGCCCCAGCATTTT. The chain joins TRBV7-6 to TRBJ1-5; 7 bases line up with TRBD1. This CDR3 is built from 15 residues. Germline values: CDR1 SGHVS, CDR2 FNYEAQ. V lost 5 bases and J lost 7; bases outside the gene matches: 11.

With regard to this clone: Other DNA sequences within the sample encode an identical CDR3. The chain employs TRBV5-1 and TRBJ2-3, with 7 bases lining up with TRBD1. V was clipped by 0 bases and J by 6 bases; unmatched bases: 4. The germline CDR1 and CDR2 sequences are SGHRS and YFSETQ. The CDR3 covers 14 residues. The CDR3 reads CASSLGQGGDTQYF. DNA for the CDR3: TGCGCCAGCAGCTTGGGACAGGGTGGGGATACGCAGTATTTT.

This rearrangement joins TRBV5-4 to TRBJ2-2; possibly TRBD2 for D (5 bases). V gave up 0 bases and J gave up 4 bases, with 13 bases separating them. CDR3 length: 16 amino acids. Germline CDR1 SGHNT, CDR2 YYREEE (reference sequence). CDR3 loop: CASSLGGPPSTGELFF. The CDR3 region has the DNA TGTGCCAGCAGCTTGGGAGGGCCACCCAGCACCGGGGAGCTGTTTTTT.

A few counts support this clone. The V and J genes are TRBV7-9 and TRBJ1-3; no definite D call. The CDR3 is made up of 14 amino acids. The germline V gene has CDR1 SEHNR and CDR2 FQNEAQ (reference sequence). Trimming cost V 1 base and J 3 bases, with 7 bases left between them. CDR3 nucleotide sequence: TGTGCCAGCAGCTTAGGCGAAATTGGAAACACCATATATTTT. Residues: CASSLGEIGNTIYF.

The chain has TRBV11-3 and TRBJ2-1; TRBD2 matches at 8 bases. The CDR3 runs 14 residues. Trimming at V came to 3 bases and at J to 4 bases, leaving 2 bases not matched to a gene. Germline V lookup: CDR1 SGHNT, CDR2 YENEEA. For the CDR3, the DNA is TGTGCCAGCAGCTTCTCTAGCGGGTACAATGAGCAGTTCTTC. It yields the protein CASSFSSGYNEQFF.

The rearrangement joins TRBV5-4 to TRBJ2-2; 10 positions agree with TRBD1. J was trimmed by 3 bases and V by 4 bases; bases with no gene match: 3. The CDR3 length is 15 residues. Germline CDR1 and CDR2: SGHNT and YYREEE (reference sequence). CDR3 nucleotide sequence: TGTGCCAGCAGCGACAGGGGGCTAGACACCGGGGAGCTGTTTTTT. It specifies CASSDRGLDTGELFF. Combining the CDR3 with reference TRBV5-4 and TRBJ2-2 gives the whole variable domain ETGVTQSPTHLIKTRGQQVTLRCSSQSGHNTVSWYQQALGQGPQFIFQYYREEENGRGNFPPRFSGLQFPNYSSELNVNALELDDSALYLCASSDRGLDTGELFFGEGSRLTVL.

This clone showed up just a few times. V usage is TRBV18 and J usage is TRBJ2-3, with 11 bases fitting TRBD2. The CDR3 has 15 amino acids. With 3 bases clipped from V and 4 bases from J, the junction kept 3 bases outside the gene matches. Germline CDR1 is KGHSH and CDR2 is LQKENI. DNA of the CDR3: TGTGCCAGCTCACCCACTAGCGGGGGCCCAGATACGCAGTATTTT. Translation: CASSPTSGGPDTQYF.

The rearrangement joins TRBV5-1 to TRBJ2-5; D remains unclear. CDR3 length: 12 residues. The germline V gene encodes CDR1 SGHRS and CDR2 YFSETQ. Trimming shortened V by 4 bases and J by 0 bases, and 4 bases separated the two germline ends. CDR3 coding DNA: TGCGCCAGCAGCGGCGACCAAGAGACCCAGTACTTC. Protein: CASSGDQETQYF.